What follows describes a single T cell receptor (beta chain). This sample is drawn from a study of blood T cell repertoires in COVID-19. About the research overall: Material from acute and convalescent COVID-19 was sourced from the United States, Italy and Spain. T cells, B-cell-depleted T cells, or PBMCs provided the cDNA or gDNA that served as material.

CDR3 length: 18 amino acids. Germline trimming cut 4 bases from V and 5 bases from J; bases unmatched to any gene: 12. Germline CDR1 and CDR2: PRHDT and FYEKMQ (reference sequence). In the original workflow: Amplification with reference gene primers provided the estimates of nucleated cell counts. TCRdb's copy holds only in-frame clones and misses some; the assay was immunoSEQ multiplex PCR. The DNA gave D and trimming, while V, J and clone size come from that table. The sample has about 190,000 clones; roughly 91% are singletons. The sequenced sample consisted of peripheral blood. This chain links TRBV13 with TRBJ2-7; 15 bases align to TRBD2. This TCR was sampled from a human donor in a cohort sampled during active COVID-19. The chain's CDR3 is CASSSWGLAGGMGHEQYF. For the CDR3, the DNA is TGTGCCAGCAGCTCGTGGGGACTAGCGGGGGGAATGGGGCACGAGCAGTACTTC.